The text below deals with one T cell receptor (beta chain). Random hexamers were used to reverse transcribe about 0.45 to 1 ug of RNA. immunoSEQ multiplex PCR amplified TCR beta CDR3 across 54 Vbeta, 13 Jbeta. From the immunoSEQ multiplex PCR reads, TCRdb called clonotypes with MiXCR, one entry per CDR3 protein. Found here are about 300,000 distinct CDR3 sequences, roughly 94% of them singletons; the top ten hold approximately 0.065%. The sample belongs to a study of CD8 T cells in Susac syndrome. The CDR3 runs to 15 residues. Per germline, CDR1 SEHNR and CDR2 FQNEAQ (reference sequence). V was clipped by 5 bases and J by 4 bases, with 15 bases between them. Sequencing of TCR beta was performed on blood CD8+ T cells and on blood CD4+ T cells. The multiple sclerosis controls consisted of treatment-naive patients with relapsing-remitting disease, either stable or active. Negative isolation yielded the CD8+ and CD4+ T cells, while FACS enriched the TEMRA cells.

This chain joins TRBV7-9 and TRBJ1-5; the D is unclear. Sequenced sample: CD4+ T cells from PBMCs. This clonotype was sampled from a human donor with multiple sclerosis. CDR3 region: CASSKVDSANQPQHF. The DNA of the CDR3 is TGTGCCAGCAGCAAAGTCGATTCCGCTAATCAGCCCCAGCATTTT.